A selection of T cell receptor beta chains follows, all from one sample in a study of blood T cell repertoires in COVID-19. The protocol was immunoSEQ multiplex PCR, while the TCRdb copy is restricted to in-frame clones and leaves out a portion. Among approximately 100,000 clones, roughly 85% were seen once, and the ten largest hold over 35%. The source material was peripheral blood. The receptors originated from a man at least 80 years old with acute or convalescent COVID-19. The CDR3 runs from the conserved cysteine through the conserved F or W. The order of the fields is J gene, CDR3 length, clone size, V gene, D gene, CDR3 DNA, CDR3 protein. D genes are given only for firm matches. Rows may omit the clone size; those that give it use once, few, many or a size class.

j_call: TRBJ2-7
cdr3_length: 15
clone_size: .
v_call: TRBV7-9
d_call: TRBD2
cdr3_nt: TGTGCCAGCAGCTCCGGACTAGCGTTGTCCTACGAGCAGTACTTC
cdr3_aa: CASSSGLALSYEQYF

j_call: TRBJ2-3
cdr3_length: 16
clone_size: .
v_call: TRBV4-2
d_call: TRBD2
cdr3_nt: TGTGCCAGCAGCCAAGGTACAACAGCGGGGACAGATACGCAGTATTTT
cdr3_aa: CASSQGTTAGTDTQYF

j_call: TRBJ1-4
cdr3_length: 14
clone_size: .
v_call: TRBV28
d_call: .
cdr3_nt: TGTGCCAGCAGCAAGAGGACAGCTAATGAAAAACTGTTTTTT
cdr3_aa: CASSKRTANEKLFF

j_call: TRBJ2-2
cdr3_length: 16
clone_size: few
v_call: TRBV5-1
d_call: TRBD1
cdr3_nt: TGCGCCAGCAGTTTGACTTTGGGACAGTCCCTCCGGGAGCTGTTTTTT
cdr3_aa: CASSLTLGQSLRELFF

j_call: TRBJ1-6
cdr3_length: 15
clone_size: .
v_call: TRBV27
d_call: TRBD1
cdr3_nt: TGTGCCAGCAGTCTCTCGGGACAGAGAAATTCACCCCTCCACTTT
cdr3_aa: CASSLSGQRNSPLHF

j_call: TRBJ2-2
cdr3_length: 17
clone_size: once
v_call: TRBV7-3
d_call: TRBD2
cdr3_nt: TGTGCCAGCAGCTACAATCTAGCGGGAGGGCCCGGCGGGGAGCTGTTTTTT
cdr3_aa: CASSYNLAGGPGGELFF

j_call: TRBJ2-7
cdr3_length: 14
clone_size: .
v_call: TRBV9
d_call: .
cdr3_nt: TGTGCCAGCAGCGTAGCAGGTACCTCCTACGAGCAGTACTTC
cdr3_aa: CASSVAGTSYEQYF

j_call: TRBJ2-1
cdr3_length: 16
clone_size: .
v_call: TRBV27
d_call: TRBD2
cdr3_nt: TGTGCCAGCAGTCGATCCGGGACTAGCGGCTCTAGTGAGCAGTTCTTC
cdr3_aa: CASSRSGTSGSSEQFF

j_call: TRBJ1-1
cdr3_length: 18
clone_size: .
v_call: TRBV6-2/TRBV6-3
d_call: TRBD1
cdr3_nt: TGTGCCAGCAGTTACTGGTTAGGACAGGGGGCTGTGAACACTGAAGCTTTCTTT
cdr3_aa: CASSYWLGQGAVNTEAFF

j_call: TRBJ2-1
cdr3_length: 15
clone_size: .
v_call: TRBV15
d_call: .
cdr3_nt: TGTGCCACCAGCAGAGATTTTGACAGGCCGCATGAGCAGTTCTTC
cdr3_aa: CATSRDFDRPHEQFF

j_call: TRBJ2-3
cdr3_length: 16
clone_size: once
v_call: TRBV24-1
d_call: .
cdr3_nt: TGTGCCACCAGTGATAGAACAGGGGGGGGCACAGATACGCAGTATTTT
cdr3_aa: CATSDRTGGGTDTQYF

j_call: TRBJ1-2
cdr3_length: 17
clone_size: once
v_call: TRBV28
d_call: TRBD1
cdr3_nt: TGTGCCAGCAGCGCAGCGACAAGGGACAGGGGGGTCTATGGCTACACCTTC
cdr3_aa: CASSAATRDRGVYGYTF

j_call: TRBJ1-2
cdr3_length: 12
clone_size: once
v_call: TRBV28
d_call: .
cdr3_nt: TGTGCCAGCAGTTTAGCGGGGTACGGCTACACCTTC
cdr3_aa: CASSLAGYGYTF

j_call: TRBJ1-5
cdr3_length: 14
clone_size: .
v_call: TRBV7-4
d_call: TRBD1
cdr3_nt: TGTGCCAGCAGACGGACAGGGGTCAATCAGCCCCAGCATTTT
cdr3_aa: CASRRTGVNQPQHF

j_call: TRBJ1-6
cdr3_length: 14
clone_size: .
v_call: TRBV20-1
d_call: TRBD1
cdr3_nt: TGCAGTGCTAGTCAGGGACAGAGTAATTCACCCCTCCACTTT
cdr3_aa: CSASQGQSNSPLHF

j_call: TRBJ1-4
cdr3_length: 15
clone_size: .
v_call: TRBV25-1
d_call: .
cdr3_nt: TGTGCCAGCAGTGAATGGGGCAGGCTTAATGAAAAACTGTTTTTT
cdr3_aa: CASSEWGRLNEKLFF

j_call: TRBJ1-4
cdr3_length: 14
clone_size: few
v_call: TRBV15
d_call: .
cdr3_nt: TGTGCCACCAGCTACAGAGCCTATAATGAAAAACTGTTTTTT
cdr3_aa: CATSYRAYNEKLFF

j_call: TRBJ2-7
cdr3_length: 12
clone_size: .
v_call: TRBV6-6
d_call: TRBD1
cdr3_nt: TGTGCCAGCAGCAGGACAGGGTACGAGCAGTACTTC
cdr3_aa: CASSRTGYEQYF

j_call: TRBJ2-5
cdr3_length: 16
clone_size: .
v_call: TRBV15
d_call: TRBD2
cdr3_nt: TGTGCCACCAGCAGGGTTAGCGGGATGGGCTCGGAGACCCAGTACTTC
cdr3_aa: CATSRVSGMGSETQYF

j_call: TRBJ2-7
cdr3_length: 13
clone_size: .
v_call: TRBV11-3
d_call: TRBD1
cdr3_nt: TGTGCCAGCAGCGTAGAAATCCGGGACAGACGTCAATTC
cdr3_aa: CASSVEIRDRRQF

j_call: TRBJ1-1
cdr3_length: 12
clone_size: .
v_call: TRBV3-1/TRBV3-2
d_call: TRBD1
cdr3_nt: TGTGCCAGCAGCAAGGGACAGGGGGCAGCTTTCTTT
cdr3_aa: CASSKGQGAAFF

j_call: TRBJ1-5
cdr3_length: 15
clone_size: .
v_call: TRBV28
d_call: .
cdr3_nt: TGTGCCAGCACCGGGCGGGGGTATAGCAATCAGCCCCAGCATTTT
cdr3_aa: CASTGRGYSNQPQHF

j_call: TRBJ1-4
cdr3_length: 15
clone_size: .
v_call: TRBV6-1
d_call: .
cdr3_nt: TGTGCCAGCAGTGAAGGGTTAGGGGTTGGTGAAAAACTGTTTTTT
cdr3_aa: CASSEGLGVGEKLFF

j_call: TRBJ1-2
cdr3_length: 15
clone_size: .
v_call: TRBV5-1
d_call: TRBD1
cdr3_nt: TGCGCCAGCAGCTATGGACAGGGCTATTCCTATGGCTACACCTTC
cdr3_aa: CASSYGQGYSYGYTF

j_call: TRBJ1-6
cdr3_length: 19
clone_size: .
v_call: TRBV21-1
d_call: .
cdr3_nt: TGTGCCAGCAGGAAGTGTCGCGGACAGGAGATTGGATTATATTCACCCCTCCACTTT
cdr3_aa: CASRKCRGQEIGLYSPLHF

j_call: TRBJ2-7
cdr3_length: 13
clone_size: once
v_call: TRBV19
d_call: TRBD2
cdr3_nt: TGTGCCACCCAGCGGGAGGTACCCTACGAGCAGTACTTC
cdr3_aa: CATQREVPYEQYF

j_call: TRBJ1-1
cdr3_length: 15
clone_size: .
v_call: TRBV11-1
d_call: TRBD1
cdr3_nt: TGTGCCAGCAGCTTAGGAGGCGGGACAGGGGAAGGAGCTTTCTTT
cdr3_aa: CASSLGGGTGEGAFF

j_call: TRBJ1-1
cdr3_length: 13
clone_size: once
v_call: TRBV30
d_call: .
cdr3_nt: TGTGCCTGGAGTGAACAGGGAAGAACTGAAGCTTTCTTT
cdr3_aa: CAWSEQGRTEAFF

j_call: TRBJ2-3
cdr3_length: 17
clone_size: .
v_call: TRBV5-1
d_call: TRBD1
cdr3_nt: TGCGCCAGCAGCTTAACCGGGACAGGGATTAGTACAGATACGCAGTATTTT
cdr3_aa: CASSLTGTGISTDTQYF

j_call: TRBJ2-7
cdr3_length: 14
clone_size: .
v_call: TRBV7-9
d_call: .
cdr3_nt: TGTGCCAGCAGCTCCCCCGGTCCCTCCTACGAGCAGTACTTC
cdr3_aa: CASSSPGPSYEQYF

j_call: TRBJ2-5
cdr3_length: 15
clone_size: .
v_call: TRBV28
d_call: TRBD2
cdr3_nt: TGTGCCAGCAGTTTGCAGCTAGCGGGAGAAGAGACCCAGTACTTC
cdr3_aa: CASSLQLAGEETQYF

j_call: TRBJ2-7
cdr3_length: 15
clone_size: .
v_call: TRBV6-5
d_call: .
cdr3_nt: TGTGCCAGCAGTCTCGGACTCCCCGACCTCTACGAGCAGTACTTC
cdr3_aa: CASSLGLPDLYEQYF

j_call: TRBJ2-1
cdr3_length: 16
clone_size: .
v_call: TRBV18
d_call: TRBD2
cdr3_nt: TGTGCCAGCTCACCTGGGGGACTAGCGGAGTACAATGAGCAGTTCTTC
cdr3_aa: CASSPGGLAEYNEQFF

j_call: TRBJ1-5
cdr3_length: 12
clone_size: once
v_call: TRBV27
d_call: TRBD1
cdr3_nt: TGTGCCAGTAGACAGGGCGGTCAGCCCCAGCATTTT
cdr3_aa: CASRQGGQPQHF

j_call: TRBJ1-1
cdr3_length: 14
clone_size: .
v_call: TRBV5-1
d_call: .
cdr3_nt: TGCGCCAGCAGCTTGGATCAGATGAACACTGAAGCTTTCTTT
cdr3_aa: CASSLDQMNTEAFF

j_call: TRBJ2-7
cdr3_length: 15
clone_size: few
v_call: TRBV28
d_call: TRBD2
cdr3_nt: TGTGCCAGCAGTCAAACTAGCGGGAGAAGGGACGAGCAGTACTTC
cdr3_aa: CASSQTSGRRDEQYF

j_call: TRBJ1-3
cdr3_length: 15
clone_size: .
v_call: TRBV6-5
d_call: .
cdr3_nt: TGTGCCAGCAGTCAGGGTCTGATCTCTGGAAACACCATATATTTT
cdr3_aa: CASSQGLISGNTIYF

j_call: TRBJ2-5
cdr3_length: 13
clone_size: .
v_call: TRBV24-1
d_call: .
cdr3_nt: TGTGCCACCAGTGTACCACAAGACGGGGCCCAGTACTTC
cdr3_aa: CATSVPQDGAQYF

j_call: TRBJ2-7
cdr3_length: 12
clone_size: .
v_call: TRBV2
d_call: .
cdr3_nt: TGTGCCAGCAGTCAGACTAGCTACGAGCAGTACTTC
cdr3_aa: CASSQTSYEQYF

j_call: TRBJ2-2
cdr3_length: 16
clone_size: .
v_call: TRBV11-2
d_call: .
cdr3_nt: TGTGCCAGCAGCGCCACCGGGACTCCCCACACCGGGGAGCTGTTTTTT
cdr3_aa: CASSATGTPHTGELFF

j_call: TRBJ2-4
cdr3_length: 17
clone_size: .
v_call: TRBV5-1
d_call: TRBD2
cdr3_nt: TGCGCCAGCAGCTGGGGTCTAGCGGGAGGGCCTGGGGACATTCAGTACTTC
cdr3_aa: CASSWGLAGGPGDIQYF

j_call: TRBJ2-7
cdr3_length: 15
clone_size: .
v_call: TRBV15
d_call: .
cdr3_nt: TGTGCCACCAGCAGAGGACAATCCCGCGAGGGCGAGCAGTACTTC
cdr3_aa: CATSRGQSREGEQYF

j_call: TRBJ2-7
cdr3_length: 15
clone_size: .
v_call: TRBV5-1
d_call: .
cdr3_nt: TGCGCCAGCAGCTTGGTTGTGACAGGACGTTGCGAGCAGTACTTC
cdr3_aa: CASSLVVTGRCEQYF

j_call: TRBJ2-1
cdr3_length: 16
clone_size: .
v_call: TRBV6-4
d_call: TRBD2
cdr3_nt: TGTGCCAGCAGTGAGGGGGGACTAGCGGGTGGCTATGAGCAGTTCTTC
cdr3_aa: CASSEGGLAGGYEQFF

j_call: TRBJ2-3
cdr3_length: 14
clone_size: once
v_call: TRBV7-2
d_call: TRBD1
cdr3_nt: TGTGCCAGCCCTGGGACAGAAAGCACAGATACGCAGTATTTT
cdr3_aa: CASPGTESTDTQYF

j_call: TRBJ2-7
cdr3_length: 16
clone_size: .
v_call: TRBV7-6
d_call: TRBD2
cdr3_nt: TGTGCCAGCAGCTCGCAGACTAGCGGGATGCCCTACGAGCAGTACTTC
cdr3_aa: CASSSQTSGMPYEQYF

j_call: TRBJ1-5
cdr3_length: 12
clone_size: .
v_call: TRBV7-8
d_call: .
cdr3_nt: TGTGCCAGCAGCATGACAGGTCAGCCCCAGCATTTT
cdr3_aa: CASSMTGQPQHF

j_call: TRBJ2-1
cdr3_length: 15
clone_size: .
v_call: TRBV7-9
d_call: TRBD2
cdr3_nt: TGTGCCAGCAGCTTACTAGCGGGAGGGGTCAATGAGCAGTTCTTC
cdr3_aa: CASSLLAGGVNEQFF

j_call: TRBJ2-2
cdr3_length: 16
clone_size: .
v_call: TRBV11-1
d_call: TRBD1
cdr3_nt: TGTGCCAGCAGCTCCCGACAGGGCGGCGACACCGGGGAGCTGTTTTTT
cdr3_aa: CASSSRQGGDTGELFF

j_call: TRBJ1-5
cdr3_length: 14
clone_size: .
v_call: TRBV5-8
d_call: .
cdr3_nt: TGTGCCAGCAGCTCGGAGGGTAGCAATCAGCCCCAGCATTTT
cdr3_aa: CASSSEGSNQPQHF